The 5 T cell receptor beta chains below all came from one sample that was sequenced in a study of beta chain features in type 1 diabetes. Of the isolated RNA, all was reverse transcribed, and so the sequenced material was expressed TCRB transcripts. Some clones are missing from TCRdb's copy, which holds only in-frame ones; the method was immunoSEQ multiplex PCR. The table shows roughly 500,000 clones, with 30% occurring only once. The sequenced sample was naive CD4+ T cells from blood. These receptors were collected from a man younger than 35 in good health.

The V call is TRBV4-2, the J call TRBJ2-1, with no clear D. CDR3 length: 12 residues. V was cut by 4 bases and J by 10 bases, with 11 bases left in between. CDR1 is LGHNA, CDR2 YNFKEQ, per germline. In DNA, the CDR3 is TGTGCCAGCAGCCCCTACAGTCTAGAGCAGTTCTTC. Protein product: CASSPYSLEQFF.

This clone has a handful of counts. CDR3 sequence: CASSNTHGSGTQYF. The CDR3 nucleotides read TGTGCCAGCAGCAATACACACGGTTCAGGGACCCAGTACTTC. This rearrangement joins TRBV7-2 to TRBJ2-5; D unclear. Germline V gives CDR1 SGHTA, CDR2 FQGNSA. The CDR3 covers 14 residues. Trimming pared 5 bases from V and 7 bases from J, leaving 17 bases between.

This clone was detected only a few times. CDR3 DNA: TGCAGCGTGGGGCCGACAGGCGGTAATGAAAAACTGTTTTTT. Protein: CSVGPTGGNEKLFF. The chain combines TRBV29-1 with TRBJ1-4; D perhaps matches TRBD1 (6 bases). The CDR3 contains 14 residues. Germline V gene lookup returns CDR1 SQVTM and CDR2 ANQGSEA. With 6 bases removed from V and 4 bases from J, the gap between germline ends came to 15 bases. Full variable domain (missing parts from reference TRBV29-1 and TRBJ1-4): SAVISQKPSRDICQRGTSLTIQCQVDSQVTMMFWYRQQPGQSLTLIATANQGSEATYESGFVIDKFPISRPNLTFSTLTVSNMSPEDSSIYLCSVGPTGGNEKLFFGSGTQLSVL.

In its sample, this clone was seen a few times. The rearrangement uses TRBV7-2 and TRBJ2-3; 14 bases align to TRBD2. The CDR3 extends over 18 amino acids. V lost 4 bases and J lost 4; bases outside the gene matches: 10. Germline CDR1 SGHTA, CDR2 FQGNSA. CDR3 residues: CASSSAGLAGVSADTQYF. DNA for the CDR3: TGTGCCAGCAGCTCGGCGGGACTAGCGGGAGTATCTGCAGATACGCAGTATTTT.

The genes are TRBV10-3 and TRBJ2-3, with D possibly TRBD1 on 5 matching bases. The germline CDR1 and CDR2 sequences are ENHRY and SYGVKD. The CDR3 has 14 residues. V was cut by 0 bases and J by 7 bases, with 11 bases left in between. The CDR3 nucleotides read TGTGCCATCAGTGAGTCCCAGGGAAGGAATACGCAGTATTTT. This translates into CAISESQGRNTQYF.